This T cell receptor (beta chain) was recorded in a study of naive and memory T cell subsets. Study results and limitations: RNA-based TCR counts may shift with T cell activation and differentiation.

CDR1 is DFQATT, CDR2 SNEGSKA, per germline (reference sequence). The CDR3 length is 17 residues. V dropped 1 base and J dropped 2 bases, with 20 bases sitting between them. The beta constant-region primer was an equimolar mix of two oligonucleotides covering TRBC1 and TRBC2. Ligation attached a single-stranded oligonucleotide with a 12-nucleotide UMI and the SP2 primer to the cDNA 3' end. TCRdb analysed the UMI-ligation and nested PCR reads with MiXCR anew, one entry per CDR3 protein. Among fewer than 30,000 distinct CDR3 sequences listed, about 10% were seen once. The sample holds many counts of this clonotype. Its cognate antigen is unknown.

The sequence was collected from a human donor in good health. The chain couples TRBV20-1 to TRBJ1-2, with a weak D call TRBD1 (5 bases). Specimen: effector memory CD4+ T cells from blood. Subset defined: effector memory, CD45RA- CD27-. The CDR3 reads CSARATNPGASNYGYTF. The CDR3 DNA reads TGCAGTGCTAGAGCCACGAACCCCGGGGCATCCAACTATGGCTACACCTTC.